The rows below give T cell receptor beta chains drawn from one sample of a study of CD8 T cells in Susac syndrome. TCRdb re-analysed the immunoSEQ multiplex PCR reads in MiXCR, keeping a single row per CDR3 protein. The sample shows 400,000 to 550,000 distinct CDR3 sequences, 85% to 90% of them seen only once. Specimen: CD8+ T cells from PBMCs. Every receptor here comes from a human donor with multiple sclerosis. The CDR3 runs from the conserved cysteine through the conserved F or W. A D gene is named only where the DNA matches it firmly. The listing skips clone size in some rows; elsewhere it reads once, few, many or a size class.

V gene	J gene	D gene	clone size	CDR3 DNA	CDR3 protein
TRBV5-5	TRBJ1-1	-	-	TGTGCCAGCAGCCGGTGGGACACTGAAGCTTTCTTT	CASSRWDTEAFF
TRBV28	TRBJ2-1	TRBD2	-	TGTGCCAGCAGTTTAGACGGGAGGGACTACAATGAGCAGTTCTTC	CASSLDGRDYNEQFF
TRBV6-5	TRBJ2-3	-	-	TGTGCCAGCAGTCACGTTGGCGGGGACACAGATACGCAGTATTTT	CASSHVGGDTDTQYF
TRBV12-3/TRBV12-4	TRBJ2-1	-	-	TGTGCCAGCAGTTTAGAGTCAGGAGGTTCAATCTACAATGAGCAGTTCTTC	CASSLESGGSIYNEQFF
TRBV4-1	TRBJ2-1	-	-	TGCGCCAGCAGCCGGCCAACGGGGGTGCCTACGAACAATGAGCAGTTCTTC	CASSRPTGVPTNNEQFF
TRBV6-1	TRBJ1-1	-	-	TGTGCCAGCAGCTCGTGGGTGGGGGATGGTCACACTGAAGCTTTCTTT	CASSSWVGDGHTEAFF
TRBV4-1	TRBJ2-7	TRBD1	-	TGCGCCAGCAGCCTCCTCCGGGACAGGGGAGTCTACGAGCAGTACTTC	CASSLLRDRGVYEQYF
TRBV27	TRBJ2-7	TRBD1	-	TGTGCCAGCAGTTTAACCGGACAGGGGTTTTGGTACGAGCAGTACTTC	CASSLTGQGFWYEQYF
TRBV7-3	TRBJ2-1	-	-	TGTGCCAGCAGCCGGGACTTAGGAGGGTACAATGAGCAGTTCTTC	CASSRDLGGYNEQFF
TRBV12-3/TRBV12-4	TRBJ1-1	-	-	TGTGCCTGCCGAACAGACTTGAACACTGAAGCTTTCTTT	CACRTDLNTEAFF
TRBV12-5	TRBJ1-2	-	-	TGTGCTAGTGGTGGGGACTCTCCTGGCTACACCTTC	CASGGDSPGYTF
TRBV28	TRBJ2-2	-	-	TGTGCCAGCAGTTTAATTTGGGGGCGTCGATGGACCGGGGAGCTGTTTTTT	CASSLIWGRRWTGELFF
TRBV29-1	TRBJ2-2	TRBD1	-	TGCAGCGTTGAGGACAGGGGGCCGGCGGGGGAGCTGTTTTTT	CSVEDRGPAGELFF
TRBV11-2	TRBJ2-7	TRBD1	-	TGTGCCAGCAGGGGCCAGGACAGGGGGATCCGAAACGAGCAGTACTTC	CASRGQDRGIRNEQYF
TRBV9	TRBJ1-1	-	-	TGTGCCAGCAGCGTCGTCCAGGGCTCTGAAGCTTTCTTT	CASSVVQGSEAFF
TRBV7-6	TRBJ2-3	TRBD2	few	TGTGCCAGCAGCTTATATAGCGGGACGCAGTATTTT	CASSLYSGTQYF
TRBV4-1	TRBJ2-7	TRBD1	-	TGCGCCAGCAGCCAAGGGACAGGGGTAATCTACGAGCAGTACTTC	CASSQGTGVIYEQYF
TRBV6-1	TRBJ2-1	TRBD2	few	TGTGCCAGCATTGGACTAGCGGTTTACAATGAGCAGTTCTTC	CASIGLAVYNEQFF
TRBV12-3/TRBV12-4	TRBJ2-1	TRBD1	once	TGTGCCAGCAGTTCCACCTCCGGGACAGGGGATTACAATGAGCAGTTCTTC	CASSSTSGTGDYNEQFF
TRBV27	TRBJ2-1	TRBD1	-	TGTGCCAGCAGTTTCGTTGGGACAGGAGAGTCCGTTGGGCAGTTCTTC	CASSFVGTGESVGQFF
TRBV27	TRBJ2-7	-	-	TGTGCCAGCAGTCGGGAACTAGTAGGCTCCTACGAGCAGTACTTC	CASSRELVGSYEQYF
TRBV20-1	TRBJ1-1	TRBD1	once	TGCAGTGCTAGAGATACAGCGGGACAGGGGGACACTGAAGCTTTCTTT	CSARDTAGQGDTEAFF
TRBV4-1	TRBJ1-5	TRBD1	-	TGCGCCAGCAGCAACAGGGGCTCCACCTTTCAGCCCCAGCATTTT	CASSNRGSTFQPQHF
TRBV6-1	TRBJ1-1	-	-	TGTGCCACCAGATGGGGACTACGCGGGGAGGGAGGGAACACTGAAGCTTTCTTT	CATRWGLRGEGGNTEAFF
TRBV7-9	TRBJ2-1	-	-	TGTGCCAGCAGCTTAGAGGGACACACACTTGACAATGAGCAGTTCTTC	CASSLEGHTLDNEQFF
TRBV12-3/TRBV12-4	TRBJ2-7	TRBD1	-	TGTGCCAGCAGCCTTAACAGGGGGTCAACCTACGAGCAGTACTTC	CASSLNRGSTYEQYF
TRBV29-1	TRBJ2-2	TRBD2	-	TGCAGCGTCGGGGGGTACACCGGGGAGCTGTTTTTT	CSVGGYTGELFF
TRBV7-4	TRBJ2-5	TRBD1	few	TGTGCCAGCAGCCTCAGGGGGCTACAAGAGACCCAGTACTTC	CASSLRGLQETQYF
TRBV7-9	TRBJ1-1	-	-	TGTGCCAGCAACGGGGAGTGGCTCATAGAAGCTTTCTTT	CASNGEWLIEAFF
TRBV5-1	TRBJ2-7	-	-	TGCGCCAGCAGCTTGGACCCCATACCCTACGAGCAGTACTTC	CASSLDPIPYEQYF
TRBV2	TRBJ2-1	TRBD2	once	TGTGCCAGCAGTGAAGACGGGGGGGAGGGCAATGAGCAGTTCTTC	CASSEDGGEGNEQFF
TRBV27	TRBJ1-1	-	-	TGTGCCAGCGGGGGGGATACTGAAGCTTTCTTT	CASGGDTEAFF
TRBV15	TRBJ2-5	TRBD2	-	TGTGCCACCAGCTCCTGGGGGAGACTAGCGGGGCCACAAGAGACCCAGTACTTC	CATSSWGRLAGPQETQYF
TRBV27	TRBJ2-2	-	-	TGTGCCAGCAGTTTCGAGACAAGGGCCGGGGAGCTGTTTTTT	CASSFETRAGELFF
TRBV5-1	TRBJ1-3	-	-	TGCGCCAGCAGCCCGGGACACAGCTCTGGAAACACCATATATTTT	CASSPGHSSGNTIYF
TRBV29-1	TRBJ1-1	-	-	TGCAGCGTTGAAGTCCTAAAACCTGGGGGGGAATCCACTGAAGCTTTCTTT	CSVEVLKPGGESTEAFF
TRBV20-1	TRBJ1-1	-	-	TGCAGTGCTAGATCAGGGGTGCATACTGAAGCTTTCTTT	CSARSGVHTEAFF
TRBV7-6	TRBJ1-1	TRBD1	-	TGTGCCAGCAGCTTAGGCGGGGACAGGTCCACTGAAGCTTTCTTT	CASSLGGDRSTEAFF
TRBV4-1	TRBJ1-4	-	-	TGCGCCAGCAGCCCACCGGGACCTGGATTTGAAAAACTGTTTTTT	CASSPPGPGFEKLFF
TRBV12-3/TRBV12-4	TRBJ1-4	-	-	TGTGCCAGCAGTTTGACAGTAAATGAAAAACTGTTTTTT	CASSLTVNEKLFF
TRBV6-5	TRBJ2-1	-	-	TGTGCCAGCAGTTACTCTCCTGGTCGTGAGCAGTTCTTC	CASSYSPGREQFF
TRBV28	TRBJ2-5	-	-	TGTGCCAGCAGTTTACGGGGCCGACTACAGGTGCAAGAGACCCAGTACTTC	CASSLRGRLQVQETQYF
TRBV20-1	TRBJ1-2	-	-	TGCAGTGCTAGAGAGGACACCTCTAACTATGGCTACACCTTC	CSAREDTSNYGYTF
TRBV27	TRBJ2-2	-	-	TGTGCCAGCAGTTTGAGGGGGGCAAGCACCGGGGAGCTGTTTTTT	CASSLRGASTGELFF
TRBV9	TRBJ1-1	TRBD1	-	TGTGCCAGCAGCGTAGCTCTAGACAGGGGGCCAGCTTTCTTT	CASSVALDRGPAFF
TRBV5-6	TRBJ1-1	-	-	TGTGCCAGCAGCTTGGTAGTTACAGCTGAAGCTTTCTTT	CASSLVVTAEAFF
TRBV30	TRBJ1-1	-	-	TGTGCCTGGAGTCTGAAGGGGGGACAAGTGAACACTGAAGCTTTCTTT	CAWSLKGGQVNTEAFF
TRBV28	TRBJ2-7	-	-	TGTGCCAGCAATGTCTTCAATTACGAGCAGTACTTC	CASNVFNYEQYF
TRBV19	TRBJ2-1	-	-	TGTGCCAGTAGTATCCAGGGGACCAACTACAATGAGCAGTTCTTC	CASSIQGTNYNEQFF
TRBV27	TRBJ2-1	-	-	TGTGCCAGCAGTTTATCGTCGTCGGCAGGCTACAATGAGCAGTTCTTC	CASSLSSSAGYNEQFF
TRBV4-1	TRBJ1-2	-	-	TGCGCCAGCAGCCAGGGAATGAGCTATGGCTACACCTTC	CASSQGMSYGYTF
TRBV5-6	TRBJ2-6	-	few	TGTGCCAGCAGCTTGTGGGACGGCATTGCCTCTGGGGCCAACGTCCTGACTTTC	CASSLWDGIASGANVLTF
TRBV14	TRBJ2-7	-	-	TGTGCCAGCAGCACCGGGTCGACCTTCTACGAGCAGTACTTC	CASSTGSTFYEQYF
TRBV6-5	TRBJ1-6	-	-	TGTGCCAGCAGTTCCCAGGGGAGTGAAGCACCCCTCCACTTT	CASSSQGSEAPLHF
TRBV4-1	TRBJ1-5	TRBD1	-	TGCGCCAGCAGCCTCCGACAGGGACTGATCAATCAGCCCCAGCATTTT	CASSLRQGLINQPQHF
TRBV19	TRBJ2-5	TRBD2	-	TGTGCCAGTAGTATGGCTAGCGGGGGGAAGACCCAGTACTTC	CASSMASGGKTQYF
TRBV27	TRBJ1-2	TRBD1	once	TGTGCCAGCAGCGCACTTTCGACAGGGGGCGTCGCTATTGGTGGCTACACCTTC	CASSALSTGGVAIGGYTF
TRBV29-1	TRBJ2-1	TRBD1	-	TGCAGCGTCATTTTGAGAACAGGGGACCTAGAGCAGTTCTTC	CSVILRTGDLEQFF
TRBV5-4	TRBJ2-1	-	-	TGTGCCAGCAGCGCAAAGGGACGGTGGTGGGGTGAGCAGTTCTTC	CASSAKGRWWGEQFF